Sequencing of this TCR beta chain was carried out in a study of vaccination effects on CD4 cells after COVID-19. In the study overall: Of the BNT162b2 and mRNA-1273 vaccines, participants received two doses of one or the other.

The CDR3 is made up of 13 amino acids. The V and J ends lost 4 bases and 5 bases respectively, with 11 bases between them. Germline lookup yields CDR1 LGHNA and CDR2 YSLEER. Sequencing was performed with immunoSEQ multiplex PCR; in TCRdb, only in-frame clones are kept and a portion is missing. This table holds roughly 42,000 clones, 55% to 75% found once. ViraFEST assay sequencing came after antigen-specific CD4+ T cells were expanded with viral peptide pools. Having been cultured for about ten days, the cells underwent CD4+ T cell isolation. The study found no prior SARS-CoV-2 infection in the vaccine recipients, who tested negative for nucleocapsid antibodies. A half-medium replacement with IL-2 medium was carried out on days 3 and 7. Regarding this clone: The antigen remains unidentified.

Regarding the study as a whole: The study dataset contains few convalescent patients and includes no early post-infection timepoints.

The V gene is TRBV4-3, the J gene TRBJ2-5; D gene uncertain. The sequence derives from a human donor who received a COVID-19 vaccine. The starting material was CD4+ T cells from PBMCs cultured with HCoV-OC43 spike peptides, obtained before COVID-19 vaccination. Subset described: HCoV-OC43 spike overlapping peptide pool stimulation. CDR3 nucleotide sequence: TGCGCCAGCAGCCCTCTACGGTGGGAGACCCAGTACTTC. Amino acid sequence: CASSPLRWETQYF.